A single sample gave rise to the 26 T cell receptor beta chains below, sequenced in a study of blood T cell repertoires in COVID-19. Sequenced by immunoSEQ multiplex PCR; TCRdb stores in-frame clones only, minus some. Of about 63,000 clones in the sample, 79% were seen once. Sequencing used peripheral blood. The receptors here all came from a human donor in a cohort sampled during active COVID-19.

This clone was recorded a few times. The chain combines TRBV9 with TRBJ1-2, with TRBD1 as a possible D gene (5 bases). The CDR3 is 16 amino acids. The germline gives CDR1 SGDLS, CDR2 YYNGEE. With 6 bases removed from V and 0 bases from J, the gap between germline ends came to 18 bases. The CDR3 spells CASTPQVGEANYGYTF. CDR3 bases: TGTGCCAGCACCCCTCAGGTAGGGGAAGCTAACTATGGCTACACCTTC.

The rearrangement uses TRBV6-5 and TRBJ2-6; 10 positions agree with TRBD1. CDR1 and CDR2 from the germline V gene are MNHEY and SVGAGI. V was clipped by 10 bases and J by 3 bases; unmatched bases: 6. The CDR3 runs to 15 residues. The CDR3 spells CATRTGGSGANVLTF. The CDR3 DNA follows: TGTGCCACCCGGACAGGGGGGAGTGGGGCCAACGTCCTGACTTTC.

The chain employs TRBV19 and TRBJ2-7; 7 positions match TRBD2. The CDR3 is 15 residues long. The V segment lost 3 bases and the J segment 4 bases; nucleotides outside the gene matches: 9. The V gene's germline CDR1 is LNHDA and CDR2 SQIVND (reference sequence). The CDR3 loop reads CASSIRASGRYEQYF. Here the CDR3 DNA reads TGTGCCAGTAGTATTAGGGCTAGCGGACGGTACGAGCAGTACTTC. The whole variable domain, filled in from reference TRBV19 and TRBJ2-7, reads DGGITQSPKYLFRKEGQNVTLSCEQNLNHDAMYWYRQDPGQGLRLIYYSQIVNDFQKGDIAEGYSVSREKKESFPLTVTSAQKNPTAFYLCASSIRASGRYEQYFGPGTRLTVT.

This clone was picked up one time. CDR3 in DNA: TGCGCCAGCAGCTTGCAGGGGAAAGAGACCCAGTACTTC. Translation: CASSLQGKETQYF. This chain connects TRBV5-1 to TRBJ2-5, with D perhaps matching TRBD1 (6 bases). The CDR3 sequence is 13 residues long. CDR1 and CDR2 (germline): SGHRS, YFSETQ. Between the trimmed V and J ends, which lost 1 base and 3 bases, there was a span of 7 bases.

The chain couples TRBV5-1 to TRBJ2-5; D not certain. The CDR3 spans 12 residues. V was pared by 0 bases and J by 5 bases, with 5 bases between. Germline CDR1 and CDR2: SGHRS and YFSETQ. The CDR3 DNA sequence: TGCGCCAGCAGCTTGGAACTGGAGACCCAGTACTTC. Its protein is CASSLELETQYF.

This clone occurred once. The chain has TRBV5-1 and TRBJ1-1; no clear D gene. This CDR3 spans 15 amino acids. The germline CDR1 and CDR2 sequences are SGHRS and YFSETQ. V lost 0 bases to trimming and J lost 5 bases, with 14 bases between them. CDR3 DNA: TGCGCCAGCAGCTTGGAGCCGTCGGGAGGTACTGAAGCTTTCTTT. Translation: CASSLEPSGGTEAFF.

The V and J genes are TRBV4-3 and TRBJ2-3; 10 bases line up with TRBD2. Germline V gene lookup returns CDR1 LGHNA and CDR2 YSLEER. This CDR3 is 18 amino acids long. The trim removed 1 base at V and 0 bases at J, leaving 7 bases unmatched. This chain's CDR3 is CASSQARLAGRSTDTQYF. DNA for the CDR3: TGCGCCAGCAGCCAAGCGCGACTAGCGGGCCGTAGCACAGATACGCAGTATTTT.

V usage is TRBV19 and J usage is TRBJ2-7; TRBD2 aligns across 9 bases. CDR1 and CDR2 (germline): LNHDA, SQIVND (reference sequence). J was trimmed by 3 bases and V by 3 bases; bases with no gene match: 9. This CDR3 has 16 residues. This chain's CDR3 is CASSISPSGVNYEQYF. The CDR3 bases are TGTGCCAGTAGTATCTCTCCTAGCGGGGTTAACTACGAGCAGTACTTC.

The V and J genes are TRBV27 and TRBJ2-4; a weak D match, TRBD2 (5 bases). This CDR3 is built from 14 residues. Per the germline V gene, CDR1 is MNHEY and CDR2 is SMNVEV (reference sequence). Trimming removed 5 bases from V and 9 bases from J, with 17 bases in between. The chain's CDR3 is CASSPTSPRGIQYF. The CDR3 nucleotides are TGTGCCAGCAGTCCGACTTCCCCCCGGGGCATTCAGTACTTC.

CDR3 sequence: CASSSTGGRDTEAFF. As DNA, the CDR3 is TGTGCCAGCAGCTCTACAGGGGGCAGGGATACTGAAGCTTTCTTT. This chain connects TRBV7-3 to TRBJ1-1; TRBD1 matches 9 bases. CDR3 length: 15 amino acids. V lost 4 bases to trimming and J lost 5 bases; unmatched junction nucleotides: 8. The germline V gene encodes CDR1 SGHTA and CDR2 FQGTGA.

This clone was counted once. The limits of the CDR3 on the DNA are not certain, so only TCRdb's listed CDR3 is given. The chain employs TRBV6-6 and TRBJ2-1; TRBD2 reflects the table's D call only, with no check against the DNA. From germline, CDR1 is MNHNY and CDR2 SVGAGI (reference sequence). A total of 14 residues make up the CDR3, ends included. CDR3: CASILGGAYNEQFF.

The table lists this clone with a few counts. The chain has TRBV27 and TRBJ1-2; no definite D call. V lost 0 bases, J lost 0 bases, and 8 bases lay in between. The germline CDR1 and CDR2 sequences are MNHEY and SMNVEV (reference sequence). The CDR3 has 15 amino acids. DNA of the CDR3: TGTGCCAGCAGTTTATCTGGCCTCTCTAACTATGGCTACACCTTC. This sequence encodes CASSLSGLSNYGYTF.

The rearrangement links TRBV27 to TRBJ2-1, with TRBD2 matching over 10 bases. The CDR3 loop spans 17 amino acids. Germline V lookup: CDR1 MNHEY, CDR2 SMNVEV (reference sequence). Trimming removed 5 bases from V and 5 bases from J; junction bases left unmatched: 12. CDR3 DNA sequence: TGTGCCAGCAGTCTTATCGTAGCGGGAGGTAGCGACAATGAGCAGTTCTTC. This codes for CASSLIVAGGSDNEQFF.

The chain couples TRBV5-5 to TRBJ2-5; D unresolved. The CDR3 extends over 13 amino acids. Germline CDR1 SGHKS, CDR2 YYEKEE (reference sequence). Between the trimmed V and J ends, which lost 4 bases and 4 bases, there was a span of 11 bases. The CDR3 region has the DNA TGTGCCAGCAGCGGCACGGCGGCAGAGACCCAGTACTTC. This gives the protein CASSGTAAETQYF. Complete variable domain (other parts from reference TRBV5-5 and TRBJ2-5): DAGVTQSPTHLIKTRGQQVTLRCSPISGHKSVSWYQQVLGQGPQFIFQYYEKEERGRGNFPDRFSARQFPNYSSELNVNALLLGDSALYLCASSGTAAETQYFGPGTRLLVL.

V is TRBV6-5 and J is TRBJ1-1; TRBD1 might be the D (5 bases). Germline V gene sequence: CDR1 MNHEY, CDR2 SVGAGI. V lost 6 bases to trimming and J lost 11 bases, with 22 bases between them. This CDR3 comprises 14 residues. CDR3 DNA sequence: TGTGCCAGCAGCCCAGGGTCCACGCACCTATCGGCTTTCTTT. Protein: CASSPGSTHLSAFF.

The chain has TRBV7-2 and TRBJ2-7; 10 bases match TRBD1. The CDR3 is 13 amino acids. Trimming at V came to 3 bases and at J to 5 bases, leaving 1 base not matched to a gene. Germline V CDR1 and CDR2: SGHTA, FQGNSA. The CDR3: CASSFDRGHEQYF. Written as DNA, the CDR3 is TGTGCCAGCAGCTTCGACAGGGGGCACGAGCAGTACTTC.

V and J are TRBV7-9 and TRBJ1-2; 8 bases are shared with TRBD1. J was trimmed by 5 bases and V by 1 base; bases with no gene match: 6. Germline V CDR1 and CDR2: SEHNR, FQNEAQ (reference sequence). There are 15 residues in the CDR3. The CDR3 protein is CASSLGQGYYYGYTF. The CDR3 DNA reads TGTGCCAGCAGCTTAGGACAGGGGTATTATTATGGCTACACCTTC.

V is TRBV9 and J is TRBJ2-7, with 8 bases aligning to TRBD2. The trim removed 4 bases at V and 3 bases at J, leaving 9 bases unmatched. Germline V gene data show CDR1 as SGDLS and CDR2 as YYNGEE. There are 15 residues in the CDR3. The CDR3 bases are TGTGCCAGCAGCCCACAAGCGGGAGCGATCTACGAGCAGTACTTC. Translation: CASSPQAGAIYEQYF.

This chain links TRBV28 with TRBJ2-7; tentative D call: TRBD2 (7 bases). CDR3 length equals 15 residues. Trimming left V 4 bases short and J 3 bases short, with 16 bases between. CDR1 is MDHEN and CDR2 is SYDVKM in the germline V gene. In DNA, the CDR3 is TGTGCCAGCAGTTCGGGGGGCTCCCCAAACTACGAGCAGTACTTC. Its protein product is CASSSGGSPNYEQYF.

The CDR3 coding sequence is TGTGCCATCAGTCCAGGGGGCTCTAATCAGCCCCAGCATTTT. Translating gives CAISPGGSNQPQHF. The rearrangement joins TRBV10-3 to TRBJ1-5; 8 bases line up with TRBD1. CDR1 is ENHRY and CDR2 is SYGVKD in the germline V gene. Trimming took 5 bases from V and 4 from J; bases not matched to a gene: 4. This CDR3 is 14 amino acids long.

In this sample, this clone turned up many times. This chain joins TRBV11-1 and TRBJ2-7, with 7 bases aligning to TRBD2. The J segment lost 6 bases and the V segment lost 5 bases, leaving 7 bases of the junction unmatched. The CDR3 consists of 13 residues. The germline gives CDR1 SGHAT, CDR2 FQDESV (reference sequence). The CDR3, as DNA: TGTGCCAGCAGCCCTGGACTAGATGGCGAGCAGTACTTC. Protein sequence: CASSPGLDGEQYF.

The chain has TRBV7-2 and TRBJ2-7, with D maybe TRBD2 (5 bases). V was cut by 7 bases and J by 0 bases, with 10 bases left in between. In germline, CDR1 is SGHTA, CDR2 FQGNSA. The CDR3 has 13 amino acids. CDR3 residues: CASIDGNSYEQYF. The CDR3 bases are TGTGCCAGCATCGACGGGAACTCCTACGAGCAGTACTTC.

In regard to this clone: Just one base apart from a much larger clone, this may be a read error. The same CDR3 also results from other DNA sequences found in this sample. The chain joins TRBV28 to TRBJ2-7; 7 bases fit TRBD1. Trimming at V came to 3 bases and at J to 0 bases, leaving 5 bases not matched to a gene. The CDR3 is 15 residues long. Germline lookup yields CDR1 MDHEN and CDR2 SYDVKM. This chain's CDR3 is CASSLAAGGSYEQYF. DNA for the CDR3: TGTGCCAGCAGTTTGGCGGCAGGGGGCTCCTACGAGCAGTACTTC.

The rearrangement uses TRBV3-1 (or the pseudogene TRBV3-2) and TRBJ2-1; 9 bases agree with TRBD2. The J segment lost 7 bases and the V segment lost 0 bases, leaving 4 bases of the junction unmatched. The germline gives CDR1 LGHDT, CDR2 YNNKEL (reference sequence). CDR3 length: 15 amino acids. The CDR3 loop reads CASSQERGRVNEQFF. The CDR3 DNA is TGTGCCAGCAGCCAAGAACGCGGGAGGGTGAATGAGCAGTTCTTC.

V and J are TRBV25-1 and TRBJ2-6, with D maybe TRBD2 (5 bases). The CDR3 is 15 amino acids. V was shortened by 7 bases and J by 1 base, with 11 bases between the two germline ends. The germline gives CDR1 MGHDK, CDR2 SYGVNS. The CDR3 DNA reads as TGTGCCAGCACTTGGACGGGATCTGGGGCCAACGTCCTGACTTTC. This translates into CASTWTGSGANVLTF.

The chain uses TRBV19 and TRBJ1-1, with 7 positions matching TRBD1. Germline V CDR1 and CDR2: LNHDA, SQIVND (reference sequence). The junction had 5 bases not matched to a gene; V was cut back by 6 bases and J by 1 base. There are 14 residues in the CDR3. This CDR3 is CASRPRQGNTEAFF. For the CDR3, the DNA is TGTGCCAGTAGGCCACGACAGGGGAACACTGAAGCTTTCTTT.